A selection of T cell receptor beta chains follows, all from one sample in a study of blood T cell repertoires in COVID-19. Here immunoSEQ multiplex PCR was the method, and the copy in TCRdb shows in-frame clones only, minus some. The table records some 150,000 clones, about 89% of them present only once. Sequenced: peripheral blood. These receptors were collected from a man in his fifties or sixties with active or convalescent COVID-19. The CDR3 runs from the conserved cysteine through the conserved F or W. D genes are given only for firm matches. For some rows the clone size is stated as once, few or many, or as a class when expanded; others skip it.

d_gene: NA; v_gene: TRBV18; j_gene: TRBJ2-3; abundance: NA; CDR3aa: CASSLLRAATDTQYF; CDR3nt: TGTGCCAGCTCATTACTCAGGGCTGCCACAGATACGCAGTATTTT
d_gene: TRBD2; v_gene: TRBV25-1; j_gene: TRBJ2-7; abundance: NA; CDR3aa: CASSDPTSGAYEQYF; CDR3nt: TGTGCCAGCAGTGATCCGACTAGCGGAGCATACGAGCAGTACTTC
d_gene: NA; v_gene: TRBV27; j_gene: TRBJ1-6; abundance: few; CDR3aa: CASSLGGDNSPLHF; CDR3nt: TGTGCCAGCAGTTTGGGGGGTGACAATTCACCCCTCCACTTT
d_gene: NA; v_gene: TRBV27; j_gene: TRBJ2-7; abundance: NA; CDR3aa: CASGRVLNYEQYF; CDR3nt: TGTGCCAGCGGCAGGGTCTTAAATTACGAGCAGTACTTC
d_gene: TRBD2; v_gene: TRBV7-2; j_gene: TRBJ2-3; abundance: NA; CDR3aa: CASSLGLAGDTQYF; CDR3nt: TGTGCCAGCAGCCTAGGGCTAGCGGGGGATACGCAGTATTTT
d_gene: TRBD1; v_gene: TRBV4-3; j_gene: TRBJ2-2; abundance: few; CDR3aa: CASSLGTASNTGELFF; CDR3nt: TGCGCCAGCAGCCTTGGGACAGCTTCGAACACCGGGGAGCTGTTTTTT
d_gene: NA; v_gene: TRBV28; j_gene: TRBJ2-7; abundance: NA; CDR3aa: CASSLGGTLSYEQYF; CDR3nt: TGTGCCAGCAGTTTAGGGGGGACCCTCTCCTACGAGCAGTACTTC
d_gene: TRBD1; v_gene: TRBV5-6; j_gene: TRBJ1-5; abundance: NA; CDR3aa: CASSGQGAWNQPQHF; CDR3nt: TGTGCCAGCAGCGGTCAGGGGGCGTGGAATCAGCCCCAGCATTTT
d_gene: NA; v_gene: TRBV2; j_gene: TRBJ1-5; abundance: NA; CDR3aa: CASWGTNSNQPQHF; CDR3nt: TGTGCCAGCTGGGGGACAAATAGCAATCAGCCCCAGCATTTT
d_gene: NA; v_gene: TRBV5-5; j_gene: TRBJ1-3; abundance: NA; CDR3aa: CASSLAVISGNTIYF; CDR3nt: TGTGCCAGCAGCTTGGCGGTCATCTCTGGAAACACCATATATTTT
d_gene: NA; v_gene: TRBV5-1; j_gene: TRBJ2-2; abundance: NA; CDR3aa: CASSWEDPDGELFF; CDR3nt: TGCGCCAGCAGCTGGGAGGACCCGGATGGGGAGCTGTTTTTT
d_gene: NA; v_gene: TRBV6-2/TRBV6-3; j_gene: TRBJ2-1; abundance: NA; CDR3aa: CASNPASRDKRSYNEQFF; CDR3nt: TGTGCCAGCAACCCTGCCTCCAGGGATAAAAGGTCCTACAATGAGCAGTTCTTC
d_gene: TRBD1; v_gene: TRBV7-9; j_gene: TRBJ2-3; abundance: NA; CDR3aa: CASSFQGVRADTQYF; CDR3nt: TGTGCCAGCAGCTTCCAGGGGGTGCGGGCAGATACGCAGTATTTT
d_gene: NA; v_gene: TRBV25-1; j_gene: TRBJ1-2; abundance: NA; CDR3aa: CASSESGRSNYGYTF; CDR3nt: TGTGCCAGCAGTGAATCGGGTAGGAGCAACTATGGCTACACCTTC
d_gene: TRBD1; v_gene: TRBV15; j_gene: TRBJ1-6; abundance: few; CDR3aa: CATSTWTGPNSPLHF; CDR3nt: TGTGCCACCAGCACTTGGACAGGACCTAATTCACCCCTCCACTTT
d_gene: NA; v_gene: TRBV7-9; j_gene: TRBJ1-6; abundance: NA; CDR3aa: CASSLVQDYNSPLHF; CDR3nt: TGTGCCAGCAGCTTAGTTCAGGACTATAATTCACCCCTCCACTTT
d_gene: TRBD1; v_gene: TRBV2; j_gene: TRBJ1-5; abundance: NA; CDR3aa: CASSGGQGGNQPQHF; CDR3nt: TGTGCCAGCAGTGGAGGACAGGGCGGCAATCAGCCCCAGCATTTT
d_gene: NA; v_gene: TRBV12-5; j_gene: TRBJ1-2; abundance: NA; CDR3aa: CASGSAGVGYTF; CDR3nt: TGTGCTAGTGGTTCCGCAGGGGTCGGCTACACCTTC
d_gene: NA; v_gene: TRBV28; j_gene: TRBJ2-7; abundance: NA; CDR3aa: CASWAGGNSYEQYF; CDR3nt: TGTGCCAGCTGGGCGGGCGGGAACTCCTACGAGCAGTACTTC
d_gene: TRBD1; v_gene: TRBV7-2; j_gene: TRBJ1-2; abundance: NA; CDR3aa: CASRGTGINYGYTF; CDR3nt: TGTGCCAGCAGAGGGACAGGGATTAACTATGGCTACACCTTC
d_gene: NA; v_gene: TRBV10-3; j_gene: TRBJ1-5; abundance: NA; CDR3aa: CAISARGGDQPQHF; CDR3nt: TGTGCCATCAGTGCACGCGGAGGTGATCAGCCCCAGCATTTT
d_gene: TRBD2; v_gene: TRBV3-1/TRBV3-2; j_gene: TRBJ2-7; abundance: many; CDR3aa: CASSQSGGGPYEQYF; CDR3nt: TGTGCCAGCAGCCAAAGCGGGGGGGGTCCCTACGAGCAGTACTTC
d_gene: TRBD1; v_gene: TRBV7-9; j_gene: TRBJ1-2; abundance: NA; CDR3aa: CASSFWGQGSASYGYTF; CDR3nt: TGTGCCAGCAGCTTTTGGGGACAGGGCTCCGCCTCTTATGGCTACACCTTC
d_gene: NA; v_gene: TRBV3-1/TRBV3-2; j_gene: TRBJ1-5; abundance: once; CDR3aa: CASSQGSQPQHF; CDR3nt: TGTGCCAGCAGCCAAGGTAGTCAGCCCCAGCATTTT
d_gene: TRBD1; v_gene: TRBV5-6; j_gene: TRBJ1-6; abundance: NA; CDR3aa: CASSFNRGESPLHF; CDR3nt: TGTGCCAGCAGCTTTAACAGGGGGGAGTCACCCCTCCACTTT
d_gene: NA; v_gene: TRBV6-5; j_gene: TRBJ2-2; abundance: NA; CDR3aa: CASGDRGGTGELFF; CDR3nt: TGTGCCAGCGGAGACAGGGGAGGGACCGGGGAGCTGTTTTTT
d_gene: TRBD1; v_gene: TRBV7-2; j_gene: TRBJ1-2; abundance: NA; CDR3aa: CASSMTGGDGYTF; CDR3nt: TGTGCCAGCAGCATGACAGGGGGCGATGGCTACACCTTC